The 4 T cell receptor beta chains reported below all come from one sample, sequenced in a study of cytomegalovirus exposure and HLA in healthy donors. Repertoires were generated with immunoSEQ multiplex PCR, while TCRdb's copy carries only in-frame clones and drops some. Of around 74,000 clones listed, over 80% were seen once; the top ten hold under 3.5%. The sample was PBMCs. The receptors stem from a man aged 25 to 40 in good health and CMV-seronegative.

The rearrangement joins TRBV6-6 to TRBJ1-3, with D uncertain. Trimming cost V 5 bases and J 0 bases, with 8 bases left between them. CDR1 and CDR2 from the germline V gene are MNHNY and SVGAGI (reference sequence). The CDR3 is made up of 14 amino acids. The DNA of the CDR3 is TGTGCCAGCAGTGGAGGGTCCTCTGGAAACACCATATATTTT. It encodes CASSGGSSGNTIYF.

In its sample, this clone was seen many times. The V gene is TRBV6-5, the J gene TRBJ1-2, with a possible D match to TRBD1 (5 bases). The CDR3 contains 13 residues. Germline values: CDR1 MNHEY, CDR2 SVGAGI. The V and J ends lost 2 bases and 4 bases respectively, with 8 bases between them. CDR3 sequence: CASSYDGGYGYTF. The CDR3 DNA reads TGTGCCAGCAGTTACGACGGGGGCTATGGCTACACCTTC.

The rearrangement uses TRBV7-2 and TRBJ1-5; TRBD1 might be the D (6 bases). This CDR3 contains 17 residues. The V end was cut by 5 bases, the J end by 9 bases, with 26 bases between. The germline V gene encodes CDR1 SGHTA and CDR2 FQGNSA. The CDR3: CASSLTKDGVGGWPQHF. The CDR3 nucleotides are TGTGCCAGCAGCCTCACGAAGGACGGCGTTGGGGGCTGGCCCCAGCATTTT.

CDR3 DNA: TGTGCCAGCAGTTACTCGGACAGTAAGAACTATGGCTACACCTTC. It codes for CASSYSDSKNYGYTF. The rearrangement joins TRBV6-6 to TRBJ1-2, with D maybe TRBD1 (6 bases). CDR1 is MNHNY, CDR2 SVGAGI, per germline (reference sequence). The V and J ends lost 0 bases and 2 bases respectively, with 10 bases between them. The CDR3 has 15 amino acids.